These 15 T cell receptor beta chains came from one sample sequenced in a study of TIL therapy for anti-PD-1-resistant metastatic lung cancer. The libraries were made with immunoSEQ v3. Here immunoSEQ multiplex PCR was the method, and the copy in TCRdb shows in-frame clones only, minus some. The sample lists around 26,000 clones, over 55% occurring once. Time point reported: pre-treatment sample, taken before nivolumab and TIL therapy. Pleural nodules or supraclavicular lymph nodes made up most of the excised metastases sampled. Sequenced material: tumor tissue, taken at baseline. The receptors here all came from a woman aged 30 to 85 with non-small cell lung cancer.

The chain employs TRBV7-8 and TRBJ2-3; 11 bases are a match to TRBD2. Germline V gives CDR1 SGHVS, CDR2 FQNEAQ. The V gene end was trimmed by 2 bases and the J gene end by 2 bases; junction bases not matched to a gene: 3. The CDR3 runs to 16 residues. CDR3 nucleotides: TGTGCCAGCAGCTTACGACTAGCGGGGCCCACAGATACGCAGTATTTT. It codes for CASSLRLAGPTDTQYF.

This sequence joins TRBV7-2 and TRBJ2-7; perhaps D is TRBD1 or TRBD2 (5 bases each). This CDR3 region has 17 residues. CDR1 is SGHTA and CDR2 is FQGNSA in the germline V gene. V was clipped by 5 bases and J by 0 bases, with 20 bases between them. The CDR3 loop is CASSPLVGAVSSYEQYF. CDR3 nucleotide sequence: TGTGCCAGCAGCCCCTTGGTCGGGGCGGTTAGCTCCTACGAGCAGTACTTC.

Notes on this clone: One end of the junction is discordant with germline, which a read error may explain. This chain links TRBV11-2 with TRBJ2-7; no firm D call. Germline lookup yields CDR1 SGHAT and CDR2 FQNNGV. The CDR3 has 14 residues. The CDR3 DNA is TGTGCCAGCAGCATAGATTTGAGCTCCTACGAGCAGTACTTC. Translated, it gives CASSIDLSSYEQYF.

The chain carries TRBV15 and TRBJ2-3; D is unclear. Trimming pared 6 bases from V and 1 base from J, leaving 17 bases between. In germline, CDR1 is LNHNV, CDR2 YYDKDF (reference sequence). The CDR3 is 16 residues long. The CDR3 protein is CATRGRGPVRTDTQYF. The CDR3 coding sequence is TGTGCCACCAGGGGCCGAGGCCCCGTTCGCACAGATACGCAGTATTTT. Supplemented by reference TRBV15 and TRBJ2-3, the full variable domain reads DAMVIQNPRYQVTQFGKPVTLSCSQTLNHNVMYWYQQKSSQAPKLLFHYYDKDFNNEADTPDNFQSRRPNTSFCFLDIRSPGLGDTAMYLCATRGRGPVRTDTQYFGPGTRLTVL.

The gene calls are TRBV27 and TRBJ2-7, with TRBD1 matching 9 bases. Trimming removed 6 bases from V and 4 bases from J; junction bases left unmatched: 7. Germline assignment: CDR1 MNHEY and CDR2 SMNVEV (reference sequence). The CDR3 loop spans 14 amino acids. This chain's CDR3 is CASSRTGAQYEQYF. The CDR3 DNA is TGTGCCAGCAGCCGGACAGGGGCGCAATACGAGCAGTACTTC.

The chain couples TRBV7-2 to TRBJ2-3; D is unresolved. V shed 3 bases and J shed 10 bases, with 8 bases lying between them. Germline loops: CDR1 SGHTA, CDR2 FQGNSA. The length of the CDR3 is 11 residues. CDR3 DNA sequence: TGTGCCAGCAGCTTCCTGGACGCGCAGTATTTT. It is translated as CASSFLDAQYF.

This clone occurred a few times. V is TRBV28 and J is TRBJ2-7, with 12 bases identical to TRBD2. The ends lost 2 bases at V and 12 bases at J; junction bases unmatched: 14. CDR1 and CDR2 (germline): MDHEN, SYDVKM. This CDR3 contains 16 residues. Here the CDR3 reads CASSLVSVTSGREWYF. CDR3 DNA: TGTGCCAGCAGTTTAGTTTCCGTGACTAGCGGGAGAGAGTGGTACTTC.

CDR3 bases: TGTGCCAGCAGTGGAACTAGACCCCCAGATACGCAGTATTTT. It specifies CASSGTRPPDTQYF. This chain uses TRBV6-5 with TRBJ2-3, with D maybe TRBD2 (5 bases). Trimming pared 5 bases from V and 4 bases from J, leaving 13 bases between. Per the germline V gene, CDR1 is MNHEY and CDR2 is SVGAGI. This CDR3 has 14 amino acids.

This sequence joins TRBV6-1 and TRBJ1-1; 7 nucleotides align to TRBD1. Germline V gives CDR1 MNHNS, CDR2 SASEGT. The trim removed 7 bases at V and 5 bases at J, leaving 7 bases unmatched. This CDR3 is 13 amino acids long. The CDR3 DNA is TGTGCCAGCAACCGGCAGGGGGTGACTGAAGCTTTCTTT. This gives the protein CASNRQGVTEAFF.

The gene calls are TRBV18 and TRBJ2-7; D gene unclear. Trimming pared 3 bases from V and 6 bases from J, leaving 12 bases between. Germline V gene lookup returns CDR1 KGHSH and CDR2 LQKENI. This CDR3 has 13 residues. The CDR3 nucleotides are TGTGCCAGCTCACCGGCTCGTGGACGCGAGCAGTACTTC. It yields the protein CASSPARGREQYF.

This rearrangement joins TRBV2 to TRBJ2-5; D is ambiguous. The CDR3 extends over 11 amino acids. CDR1 SNHLY and CDR2 FYNNEI come from the germline V gene. The V end lost 7 bases, the J end lost 1 base, and 4 bases lay between the germline ends. DNA for the CDR3: TGTGCCAGCACTAGCCAAGAGACCCAGTACTTC. This sequence encodes CASTSQETQYF.

The chain uses TRBV5-1 and TRBJ2-3; possibly TRBD1 for D (7 bases). Germline V gene lookup returns CDR1 SGHRS and CDR2 YFSETQ. This CDR3 region has 15 residues. V lost 0 bases and J lost 2, with 10 bases in between. The CDR3 is CASSLARGDTDTQYF. The CDR3 bases are TGCGCCAGCAGCTTGGCCAGGGGGGACACAGATACGCAGTATTTT.

V gene TRBV5-1 combines with J gene TRBJ1-2; D unresolved. Germline V gene sequence: CDR1 SGHRS, CDR2 YFSETQ. The ends were cut back, 4 bases at V and 0 bases at J, with 16 bases in the middle. The CDR3 has 16 amino acids. CDR3 bases: TGCGCCAGCAGCCGCGTAGCGGCCCACACTAACTATGGCTACACCTTC. Amino acid sequence: CASSRVAAHTNYGYTF. Based on the CDR3 plus reference TRBV5-1 and TRBJ1-2, the full variable domain is KAGVTQTPRYLIKTRGQQVTLSCSPISGHRSVSWYQQTPGQGLQFLFEYFSETQRNKGNFPGRFSGRQFSNSRSEMNVSTLELGDSALYLCASSRVAAHTNYGYTFGSGTRLTVV.

This chain joins TRBV6-5 and TRBJ1-1; TRBD1 agrees at 7 bases. The junction had 6 bases not matched to a gene; V was cut back by 2 bases and J by 6 bases. This CDR3 spans 14 amino acids. Germline lookup yields CDR1 MNHEY and CDR2 SVGAGI. The CDR3 sequence is CASSYPDREAEAFF. The DNA for the CDR3 is TGTGCCAGCAGTTACCCAGACAGGGAAGCTGAAGCTTTCTTT.

The chain is built from TRBV11-3 and TRBJ2-1; 7 nucleotides line up with TRBD1. V lost 5 bases and J lost 4; bases outside the gene matches: 5. Per germline, CDR1 SGHNT and CDR2 YENEEA. CDR3 size: 14 residues. CDR3 residues: CASSPGTDYNEQFF. In DNA, the CDR3 is TGTGCCAGCAGCCCCGGGACAGATTACAATGAGCAGTTCTTC.